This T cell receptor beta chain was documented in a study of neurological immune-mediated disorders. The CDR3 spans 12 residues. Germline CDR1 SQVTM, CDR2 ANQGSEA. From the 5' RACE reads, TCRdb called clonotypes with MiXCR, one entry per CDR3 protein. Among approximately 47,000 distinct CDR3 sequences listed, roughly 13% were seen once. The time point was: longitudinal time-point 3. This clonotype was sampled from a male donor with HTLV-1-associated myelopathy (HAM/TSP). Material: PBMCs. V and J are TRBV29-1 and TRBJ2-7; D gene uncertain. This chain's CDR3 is CSVTPDVDEQYF. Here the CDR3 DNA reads TGCAGTGTTACCCCCGATGTGGACGAGCAGTACTTC.